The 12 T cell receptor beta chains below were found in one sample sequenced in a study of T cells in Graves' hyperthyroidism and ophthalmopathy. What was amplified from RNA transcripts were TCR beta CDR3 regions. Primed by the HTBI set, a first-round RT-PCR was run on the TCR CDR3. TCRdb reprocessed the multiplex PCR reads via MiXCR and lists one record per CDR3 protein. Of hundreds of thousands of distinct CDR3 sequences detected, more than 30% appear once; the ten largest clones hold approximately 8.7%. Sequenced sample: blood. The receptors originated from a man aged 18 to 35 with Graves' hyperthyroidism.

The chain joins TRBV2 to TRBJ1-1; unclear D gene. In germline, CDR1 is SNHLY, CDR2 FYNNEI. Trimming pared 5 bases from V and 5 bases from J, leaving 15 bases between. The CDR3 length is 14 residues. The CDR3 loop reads CASSSPPRGTEAFF. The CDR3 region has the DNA TGTGCCAGCAGTTCCCCGCCTCGGGGAACTGAAGCTTTCTTT. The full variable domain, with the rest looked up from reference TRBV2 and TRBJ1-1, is EPEVTQTPSHQVTQMGQEVILRCVPISNHLYFYWYRQILGQKVEFLVSFYNNEISEKSEIFDDQFSVERPDGSNFTLKIRSTKLEDSAMYFCASSSPPRGTEAFFGQGTRLTVV.

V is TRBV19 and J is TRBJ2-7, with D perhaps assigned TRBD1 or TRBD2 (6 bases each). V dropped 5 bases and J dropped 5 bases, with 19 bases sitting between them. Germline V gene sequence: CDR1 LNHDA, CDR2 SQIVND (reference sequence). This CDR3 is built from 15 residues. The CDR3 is CASSEFRGGDDEQYF. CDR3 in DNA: TGTGCCAGTAGTGAGTTCAGGGGAGGAGACGACGAGCAGTACTTC. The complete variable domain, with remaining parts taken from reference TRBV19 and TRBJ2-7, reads DGGITQSPKYLFRKEGQNVTLSCEQNLNHDAMYWYRQDPGQGLRLIYYSQIVNDFQKGDIAEGYSVSREKKESFPLTVTSAQKNPTAFYLCASSEFRGGDDEQYFGPGTRLTVT.

DNA for the CDR3: TGCGCCAGCAGCTTGGATCTGGGACAGCCCTTCTACGAGCAGTACTTC. Protein product: CASSLDLGQPFYEQYF. The genes are TRBV5-1 and TRBJ2-7, with 7 bases that match TRBD1. Germline V gene lookup returns CDR1 SGHRS and CDR2 YFSETQ. CDR3 length: 16 residues. Unmatched junction bases numbered 9, after V lost 0 bases and J lost 3 bases.

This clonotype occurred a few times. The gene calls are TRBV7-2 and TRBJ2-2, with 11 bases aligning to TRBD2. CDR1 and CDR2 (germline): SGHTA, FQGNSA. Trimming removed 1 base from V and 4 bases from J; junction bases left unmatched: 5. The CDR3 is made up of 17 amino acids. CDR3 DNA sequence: TGTGCCAGCAGCTTAGGTCTAGCGGGGGGTACCACCGGGGAGCTGTTTTTT. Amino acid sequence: CASSLGLAGGTTGELFF.

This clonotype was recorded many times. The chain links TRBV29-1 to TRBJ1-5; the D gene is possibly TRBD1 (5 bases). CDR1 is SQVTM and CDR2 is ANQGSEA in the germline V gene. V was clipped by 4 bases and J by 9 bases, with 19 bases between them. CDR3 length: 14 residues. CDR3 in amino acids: CSVVDGTDSGPQHF. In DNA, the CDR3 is TGCAGCGTTGTGGACGGGACGGACTCAGGGCCCCAGCATTTT.

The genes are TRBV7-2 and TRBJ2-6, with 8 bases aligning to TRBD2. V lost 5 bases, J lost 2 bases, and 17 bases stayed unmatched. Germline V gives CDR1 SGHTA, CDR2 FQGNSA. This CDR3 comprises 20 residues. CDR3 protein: CASSRRGGIAPTPGANVLTF. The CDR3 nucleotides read TGTGCCAGCAGCCGTCGGGGGGGGATTGCGCCAACCCCTGGGGCCAACGTCCTGACTTTC.

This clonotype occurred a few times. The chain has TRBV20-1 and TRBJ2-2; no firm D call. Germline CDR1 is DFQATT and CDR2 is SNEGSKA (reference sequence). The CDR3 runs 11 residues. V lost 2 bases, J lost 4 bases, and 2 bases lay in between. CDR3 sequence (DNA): TGCAGTGCTAGATTCACCGGGGAGCTGTTTTTT. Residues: CSARFTGELFF.

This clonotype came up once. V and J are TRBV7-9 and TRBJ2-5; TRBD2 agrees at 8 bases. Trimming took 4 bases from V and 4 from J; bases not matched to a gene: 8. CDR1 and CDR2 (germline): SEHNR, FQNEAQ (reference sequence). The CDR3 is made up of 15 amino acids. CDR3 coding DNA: TGTGCCAGCAGCTACCCCGGGACTAGAGGAGAGACCCAGTACTTC. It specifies CASSYPGTRGETQYF.

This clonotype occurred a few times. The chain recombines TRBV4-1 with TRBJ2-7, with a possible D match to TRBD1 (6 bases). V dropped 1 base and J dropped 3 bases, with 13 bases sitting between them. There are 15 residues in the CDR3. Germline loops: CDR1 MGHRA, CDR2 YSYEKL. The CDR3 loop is CASSQGQDASYEQYF. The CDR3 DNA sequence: TGCGCCAGCAGCCAAGGACAGGACGCAAGCTACGAGCAGTACTTC.

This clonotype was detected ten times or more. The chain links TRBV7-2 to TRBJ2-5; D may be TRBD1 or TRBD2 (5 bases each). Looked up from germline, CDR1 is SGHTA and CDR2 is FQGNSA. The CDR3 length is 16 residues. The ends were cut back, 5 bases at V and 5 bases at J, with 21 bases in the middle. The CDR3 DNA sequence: TGTGCCAGCAGCATGCGGTGGGGGTTACGGTCTGAGACCCAGTACTTC. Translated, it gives CASSMRWGLRSETQYF. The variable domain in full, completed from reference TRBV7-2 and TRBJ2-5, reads GAGVSQSPSNKVTEKGKDVELRCDPISGHTALYWYRQSLGQGLEFLIYFQGNSAPDKSGLPSDRFSAERTGGSVSTLTIQRTQQEDSAVYLCASSMRWGLRSETQYFGPGTRLLVL.

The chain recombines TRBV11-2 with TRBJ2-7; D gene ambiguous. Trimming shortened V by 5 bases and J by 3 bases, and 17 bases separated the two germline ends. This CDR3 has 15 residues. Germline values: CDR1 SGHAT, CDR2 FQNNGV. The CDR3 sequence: CASSITEFRNYEQYF. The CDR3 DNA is TGTGCCAGCAGCATAACAGAGTTTCGGAACTACGAGCAGTACTTC.

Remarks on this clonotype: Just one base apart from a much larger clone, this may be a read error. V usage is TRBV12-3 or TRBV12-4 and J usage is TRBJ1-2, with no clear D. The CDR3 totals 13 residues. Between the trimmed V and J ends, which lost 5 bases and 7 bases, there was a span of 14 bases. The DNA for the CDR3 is TGTGCCAGCAGTCTCTTGATTGATCTTGGCTACACCTTC. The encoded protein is CASSLLIDLGYTF.